The clone carrying this T cell receptor (beta chain) occurred a few times. Its antigen is undetermined. This specimen comes from a study of blood T cells in healthy people across ages. Findings and limits, study-wide: Correlation between TCR beta diversity and naive T cell percentage was strong. Relative to aged donors, long-lived donors carried more naive CD4+ cells and displayed higher diversity.

Sample-barcoded 5' priming and a J-beta primer mix drove a second PCR of 7 to 11 cycles. TCRdb itself ran the 5' RACE reads through MiXCR, one entry per CDR3 protein. The repertoire holds 450,000 to 600,000 distinct CDR3 sequences, with 25% to 35% as singletons. This CDR3 has 15 amino acids. V was cut by 5 bases and J by 7 bases, with 20 bases left in between. This sample was also put to use in a study of T cells of mothers and their children. That publication notes: A few healthy Caucasian mothers and their six children donated. Mothers yielded over 8.5 million CDR3 reads, children several million each.

The chain has TRBV12-3 or TRBV12-4 and TRBJ1-2; D might be TRBD1 (6 bases). The TCR was taken from a boy between 2 and 10 years old in good health. Source material: blood. The CDR3 here is CASSPTNQGSPGYTF. Here the CDR3 DNA reads TGTGCCAGCAGTCCCACAAATCAGGGGTCTCCTGGCTACACCTTC.